The rows below give T cell receptor beta chains drawn from one sample of a study of blood T cell repertoires in COVID-19. Sequencing used immunoSEQ multiplex PCR; TCRdb keeps in-frame clones, though not all of them. The sample consists of some 320,000 clones, roughly 90% of them appearing once. Sequencing was done on a sample of peripheral blood. The origin of the receptors is a woman in her thirties with COVID-19, enrolled during active disease. CDR3s include the opening cysteine and the closing phenylalanine or tryptophan. The order of the fields is V gene, J gene, D gene, clone size, CDR3 DNA, CDR3 protein. D genes are given only for firm matches. A row's size may be missing; if present it is once, few, many or a size class.

TRBV5-1,TRBJ1-2,-,-,TGCGCCAGCAGCTTGGAAGGGGGTGGCTACACCTTC,CASSLEGGGYTF
TRBV28,TRBJ1-2,TRBD1,-,TGTGCCAGCAGTTCCATATTTCGGGACAGGGAGGGCTATGGCTACACCTTC,CASSSIFRDREGYGYTF
TRBV5-8,TRBJ2-1,TRBD2,-,TGTGCCAGCAGCTTGGATTTAGCGGGGGGATCCTACAATGAGCAGTTCTTC,CASSLDLAGGSYNEQFF
TRBV13,TRBJ1-4,TRBD1,once,TGTGCCAGCAGCTTAAGGGGACAGGGTTTAACTAATGAAAAACTGTTTTTT,CASSLRGQGLTNEKLFF
TRBV4-1,TRBJ2-1,-,-,TGCGCCAGCAGCCAAGATACCAGCGGATACAATGAGCAGTTCTTC,CASSQDTSGYNEQFF
TRBV4-2,TRBJ2-7,TRBD1,-,TGTGCCAGCAGCGAGGGTGGCGACAGGGGACCCTCCTACGAGCAGTACTTC,CASSEGGDRGPSYEQYF
TRBV18,TRBJ1-4,-,once,TGTGCCAGCTCACCACCGGGGGGGACTAATGAAAAACTGTTTTTT,CASSPPGGTNEKLFF
TRBV28,TRBJ1-5,-,-,TGTGCCAGCAGCCTGAGCCGGACTGGATATCAGCCCCAGCATTTT,CASSLSRTGYQPQHF
TRBV6-5,TRBJ1-3,-,-,TGTGCCAGCAGTCTTACAGGCTTCTCTGGAAACACCATATATTTT,CASSLTGFSGNTIYF
TRBV5-6,TRBJ2-3,TRBD2,-,TGTGCCAGTAAGCGGGGGGATTGGGCAGATACGCAGTATTTT,CASKRGDWADTQYF
TRBV2,TRBJ1-2,TRBD1,-,TGTGCCAGCAGGGATAATACAGGGGCTGGCTACACCTTC,CASRDNTGAGYTF
TRBV4-2,TRBJ2-3,TRBD2,once,TGTGCCAGCAGCCGAGAGCGGGGGGGCCTGCCAGATACGCAGTATTTT,CASSRERGGLPDTQYF
TRBV7-9,TRBJ1-5,-,once,TGTGCCAGCAGCTCACCCTCAGCGGGGGCGTTTCAGCCCCAGCATTTT,CASSSPSAGAFQPQHF
TRBV6-1,TRBJ2-7,TRBD2,-,TGTGCCAGCAGTGGGACTAGAGGGAGTGAGTATGGATCCTACGAGCAGTACTTC,CASSGTRGSEYGSYEQYF
TRBV29-1,TRBJ2-2,-,-,TGCAGCGTTCGACAGACGCTTACTTCCACCGGGGAGCTGTTTTTT,CSVRQTLTSTGELFF
TRBV4-1,TRBJ1-5,-,once,TGCGCCAGCAGCTTATTCCCGACAGGCAATCAGCCCCAGCATTTT,CASSLFPTGNQPQHF
TRBV4-1,TRBJ2-7,-,-,TGCGCCAGCAGCCAAGGGTCTAGCTGGGTATACGAGCAGTACTTC,CASSQGSSWVYEQYF
TRBV6-6,TRBJ2-5,-,-,TGTGCCAGCAGTTACTCTGGGACACGCGAGACCCAGTACTTC,CASSYSGTRETQYF
TRBV12-3/TRBV12-4,TRBJ2-5,-,-,TGTGCCAGCAGGCAGGGGCGGGAGACCCAGTACTTC,CASRQGRETQYF
TRBV5-3,TRBJ1-2,-,-,TGTGCCAGAAGCTTGGTGACTAACCCCCGGCCCGTCTATGGCTACACCTTC,CARSLVTNPRPVYGYTF
TRBV19,TRBJ2-1,-,-,TGTGCCAGTAGTATAGATCGATCAGCGGCGAGCTCCTACAATGAGCAGTTCTTC,CASSIDRSAASSYNEQFF
TRBV3-1/TRBV3-2,TRBJ2-1,TRBD2,-,TGTGCCAGCAGCCAAAGGACTAGCATATACAATGAGCAGTTCTTC,CASSQRTSIYNEQFF
TRBV9,TRBJ2-2,TRBD2,-,TGTGCCAGCAGCTTAAGTGGAGCGGGGGGCTCAAAAAACACCGGGGAGCTGTTTTTT,CASSLSGAGGSKNTGELFF
TRBV5-1,TRBJ1-6,TRBD1,few,TGCGCCAGCAGCCCAGGGGGTAATTCACCCCTCCACTTT,CASSPGGNSPLHF
TRBV27,TRBJ1-2,TRBD1,-,TGTGCCAGCAGTTTGACAGGGGGTGGCTACACCTTC,CASSLTGGGYTF
TRBV5-1,TRBJ1-2,-,-,TGCGCCAGCAGCTTTAATCCAGGGGAAGTCTATGGCTACACCTTC,CASSFNPGEVYGYTF
TRBV7-2,TRBJ1-6,TRBD1,-,TGTGCCAGCAGCTCTCCGTCAGGGGGCGTATGGTCACCCCTCCACTTT,CASSSPSGGVWSPLHF
TRBV19,TRBJ2-2,TRBD1,few,TGTGCCAGTAGTACACAGGGGGTCGGGGAGCTGTTTTTT,CASSTQGVGELFF
TRBV5-4,TRBJ2-6,-,-,TGTGCCAGCAGCTTGGTCGGGAAATCTGGGGCCAACGTCCTGACTTTC,CASSLVGKSGANVLTF
TRBV2,TRBJ1-1,-,-,TGTGCCAGCAGTCCACACCCCGGGACACCGGAAGCGAACCTGAACACTGAAGCTTTCTTT,CASSPHPGTPEANLNTEAFF
TRBV6-5,TRBJ1-2,-,-,TGTGCCAGCAGTCGCGGACAAGGGCTGGATGGCTACACCTTC,CASSRGQGLDGYTF
TRBV11-3,TRBJ2-1,TRBD2,-,TGTGCCAGCAGCTTAAGGGGACTAGCAGTCTACAATGAGCAGTTCTTC,CASSLRGLAVYNEQFF
TRBV19,TRBJ1-4,TRBD1,-,TGTGCCAGTAGACACAGGGGGGCTAATGAAAAACTGTTTTTT,CASRHRGANEKLFF
TRBV6-2/TRBV6-3,TRBJ1-5,-,-,TGTGCCAGCAGTTACCGGCAGGGGCCTAATCAGCCCCAGCATTTT,CASSYRQGPNQPQHF
TRBV2,TRBJ1-2,TRBD1,once,TGTGCCAGCAGTGAGGTCCTCCGGGACAGGGGCGGCTATGGCTACACCTTC,CASSEVLRDRGGYGYTF
TRBV19,TRBJ2-7,TRBD1,-,TGTGCCAGTAGTCTAGGACAGGGATACTACGAGCAGTACTTC,CASSLGQGYYEQYF
TRBV5-1,TRBJ1-2,TRBD1,-,TGCGCCAGCAGCTTAGGGGGCAGGTATGGCTACACCTTC,CASSLGGRYGYTF
TRBV28,TRBJ2-7,-,-,TGTGCCAGCAGTCCCCCCTGGGGCCCCTACGAGCAGTACTTC,CASSPPWGPYEQYF
TRBV19,TRBJ2-1,TRBD2,-,TGTGCCACCAGGGACTGGGAGGGGTACAATGAGCAGTTCTTC,CATRDWEGYNEQFF
TRBV7-9,TRBJ1-4,-,-,TGTGCCAGCAGCTTAACAGGGAACGAAAAACTGTTTTTT,CASSLTGNEKLFF